This is a list of T cell receptor beta chains from one sample in a study of blood T cell repertoires in COVID-19. Profiling relied on immunoSEQ multiplex PCR, and the TCRdb table lists in-frame clones only, not all of them. Of 150,000 to 250,000 clones listed, about nine tenths were seen once; the top ten hold around 2.1%. Sequencing input: PBMCs or T cells enriched from blood (not recorded which). These TCRs come from a woman aged 30 to 39 who had recovered from COVID-19. Both conserved end residues are part of each CDR3.

v_call	j_call	cdr3_aa
TRBV7-8	TRBJ2-2	CASTQQKGTRAGELFF
TRBV6-5	TRBJ2-2	CASSDKNTGELFF
TRBV7-7	TRBJ2-1	CASSPGGSGYNEQFF
TRBV19	TRBJ1-4	CASSADSATNEKLFF
TRBV14	TRBJ1-1	CASSQDAAPGNTEAFF
TRBV10-3	TRBJ1-2	CAISEAEDYGYTF
TRBV6-5	TRBJ1-5	CASNQPQQRPQHF
TRBV5-4	TRBJ2-1	CASSRVRLSGEDNEQFF
TRBV15	TRBJ2-7	CATRPGLATYEQYF
TRBV7-9	TRBJ2-7	CASSLGRDRVRSYEQYF
TRBV2	TRBJ2-3	CASSDNGKGDTQYF
TRBV7-2	TRBJ2-3	CASSLRTRLQDTQYF
TRBV4-3	TRBJ1-1	CASSQDRRGQGSFF
TRBV29-1	TRBJ1-5	CSVAAGDQPQHF
TRBV28	TRBJ2-2	CASSLSLQPANTGELFF
TRBV14	TRBJ2-5	CASSRRDRTVLGETQYF
TRBV7-2	TRBJ1-2	CASSLGQGHGYTF
TRBV4-2	TRBJ2-3	CASSPQGGEDTQYF
TRBV4-1	TRBJ2-5	CASSQPTYRGETQYF
TRBV7-9	TRBJ1-1	CASSLRRGEAFF
TRBV11-3	TRBJ1-1	CASSSGSRAEAFF
TRBV10-3	TRBJ2-7	CAISDASGGPSSYEQYF
TRBV9	TRBJ1-4	CASSVAPQGVGEKLFF
TRBV6-2/TRBV6-3	TRBJ2-1	CASSYPRNEQFF
TRBV24-1	TRBJ2-5	CATSPSRGQETQYF
TRBV19	TRBJ1-4	CASSIPREGEKLFF
TRBV11-1	TRBJ1-1	CASSLVGTGITEAFF
TRBV7-9	TRBJ2-1	CASSPNYRGTGNEQFF
TRBV15	TRBJ2-7	CATSGAPLTNREEDEQYF
TRBV5-1	TRBJ2-4	CASSLAGTDNIQYF
TRBV7-2	TRBJ2-3	CASSLGLAGVSDTQYF
TRBV9	TRBJ2-7	CASSEASGQQYF
TRBV7-9	TRBJ2-3	CASSYTTSSSTDTQYF
TRBV19	TRBJ1-6	CASSPGQENSPLHF
TRBV6-5	TRBJ1-4	CASSYSARLHEKLFF
TRBV9	TRBJ2-5	CASSTSDRGLGETQYF
TRBV5-6	TRBJ1-2	CASSRRLTGGDGYTF
TRBV12-3/TRBV12-4	TRBJ2-7	CASSHSAYEQYF
TRBV12-3/TRBV12-4	TRBJ1-1	CASSFTGGTEAFF
TRBV6-2/TRBV6-3	TRBJ1-2	CASSDPVSGYGYTF
TRBV5-6	TRBJ2-3	CASSLGTSGRSF
TRBV12-3/TRBV12-4	TRBJ1-2	CASSLQDRGYTF
TRBV7-2	TRBJ1-4	CASSFWGGMNEKLFF
TRBV7-3	TRBJ2-2	CASSLDRGWTSGGLLNTGELFF
TRBV7-2	TRBJ2-3	CASSLASGLDTGTQYF